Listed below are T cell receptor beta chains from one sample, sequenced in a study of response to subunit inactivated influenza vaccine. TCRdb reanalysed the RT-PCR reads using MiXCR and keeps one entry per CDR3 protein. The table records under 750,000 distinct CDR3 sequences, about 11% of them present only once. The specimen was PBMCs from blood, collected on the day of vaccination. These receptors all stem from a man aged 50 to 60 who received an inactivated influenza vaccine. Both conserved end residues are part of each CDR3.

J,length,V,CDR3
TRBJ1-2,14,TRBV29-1,CSVEAQVEPYGYTF
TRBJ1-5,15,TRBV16,CASSQRDRSDQPQHF
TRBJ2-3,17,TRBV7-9,CASSSISLGAISDTQYF
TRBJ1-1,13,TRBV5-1,CASSADRGAEAFF
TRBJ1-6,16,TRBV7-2,CASSLALQGARSPLHF
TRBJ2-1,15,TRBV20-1,CSASIAGLGMYEQFF
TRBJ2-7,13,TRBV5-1,CASSLAPGYEQYF
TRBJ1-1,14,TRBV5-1,CASGEEDMNTEAFF
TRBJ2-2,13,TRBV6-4,CASSDQGTGELFF
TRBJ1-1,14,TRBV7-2,CASSLASGNTEAFF
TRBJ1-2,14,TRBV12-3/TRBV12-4,CASSPGPRSYGYTF
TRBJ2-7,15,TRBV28,CASSFRTITLGEQYF
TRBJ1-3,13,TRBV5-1,CASSPDRGNTIYF
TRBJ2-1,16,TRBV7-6,CASSSRKSGGHNEQFF
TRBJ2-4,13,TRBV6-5,CASSSNRVYIQYF
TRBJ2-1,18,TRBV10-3,CAISDNGLAGVTYNEQFF
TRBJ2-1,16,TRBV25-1,CASSTPDRGRRDEQFF
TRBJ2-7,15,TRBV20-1,CSARGGQYISYEQYF
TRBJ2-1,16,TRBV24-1,CATSGYQGITYNEQFF
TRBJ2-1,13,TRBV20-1,CSARETSGGEQFF
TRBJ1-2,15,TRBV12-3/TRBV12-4,CASSPTTGEFYGYTF
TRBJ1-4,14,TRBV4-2,CASSQDLSREYLFF
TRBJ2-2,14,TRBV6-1,CASSRAGNTGELFF
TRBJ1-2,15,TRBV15,CATSRGRGSGYGYTF
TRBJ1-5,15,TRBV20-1,CSARDSGQYNQPQHF
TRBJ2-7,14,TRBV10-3,CAISESQGKDEQYF
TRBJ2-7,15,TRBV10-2,CASSDPGTGFNEQYF
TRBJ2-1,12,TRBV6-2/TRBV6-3,CASRREEHEQFF
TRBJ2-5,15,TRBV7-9,CASSFLDRGQETQYF
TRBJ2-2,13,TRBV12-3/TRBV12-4,CASRGQYTGELFF
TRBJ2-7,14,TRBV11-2,CASSLVRWSYEQYF
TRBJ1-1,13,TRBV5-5,CASSLFGASEAFF
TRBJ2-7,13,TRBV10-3,CAIRPGQGFEQYF
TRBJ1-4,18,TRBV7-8,CASSLASDRPKSFGKLFF
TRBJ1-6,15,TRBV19,CASRSGQALNSPLHF
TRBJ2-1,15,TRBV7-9,CASSPRTSGRGEQFF
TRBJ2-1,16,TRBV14,CASSRMTSGAYNEQFF
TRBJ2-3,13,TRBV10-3,CAISPQGADTQYF
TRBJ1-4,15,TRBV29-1,CSVEDGTATNEKLFF
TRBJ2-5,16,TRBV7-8,CASSLGVLAGVETQYF
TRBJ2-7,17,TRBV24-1,CATSGSPGTGGPYEQYF
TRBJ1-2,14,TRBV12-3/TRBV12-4,CASSFDSAVSGYTF
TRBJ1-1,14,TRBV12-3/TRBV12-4,CASSLDRLNTEAFF
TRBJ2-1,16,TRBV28,CASSLGGQGAPNEQFF
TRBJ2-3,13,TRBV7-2,CASSSTRADTQYF
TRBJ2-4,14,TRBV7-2,CASSPMRSKNIQYF
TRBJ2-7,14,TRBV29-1,CSVVHAVAGYEQYF
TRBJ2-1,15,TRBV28,CASSLSRSSTNEQFF
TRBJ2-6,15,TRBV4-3,CASSRSYSGANVLTF
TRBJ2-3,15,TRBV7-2,CASSLARTRTDTQYF
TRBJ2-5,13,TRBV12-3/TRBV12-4,CASSLGQQGTQYF